The source of this T cell receptor beta chain is a study of technical replicates of blood from a few donors. Here immunoSEQ multiplex PCR was the method, and the copy in TCRdb shows in-frame clones only, minus some. The repertoire holds under 75,000 clones, almost 95% seen once, with about 4.5% in the top ten. The CDR3 runs 16 residues. Trimming at V came to 8 bases and at J to 0 bases, leaving 12 bases not matched to a gene. The germline gives CDR1 KGHSH, CDR2 LQKENI. V is TRBV18 and J is TRBJ2-7; 8 nucleotides line up with TRBD1. Sequenced sample: PBMCs. This sequence was found in a human donor in good health. Some clones in this sample may be carry-over from other donors' samples. Here the CDR3 reads CASGETGAGDSYEQYF. CDR3 nucleotide sequence: TGTGCCAGCGGAGAGACAGGGGCTGGGGACTCCTACGAGCAGTACTTC.